This T cell receptor (beta chain) was identified in a study of blood T cell repertoires in COVID-19. Across the whole study: Material from acute and convalescent COVID-19 was sourced from the United States, Italy and Spain.

Clinical history reported by participants formed the basis on which cohorts were assigned. Exposed enrollees had met someone with a PCR-confirmed or clinician-diagnosed COVID-19 case at some point within the 2 weeks before study entry. V shed 4 bases and J 0 bases; nucleotides not matched to a gene: 15. CDR3 length: 19 residues. Germline values: CDR1 SGHNT, CDR2 YENEEA. The assay was immunoSEQ multiplex PCR, and TCRdb's table has in-frame clones only and misses some. Among 250,000 to 350,000 clones, nearly 90% were seen once, and the ten largest hold roughly 2.8%. The V and J genes are TRBV11-3 and TRBJ2-1; 7 nucleotides line up with TRBD1. The clonotype was recovered from a woman aged 45-59 years who had been exposed to COVID-19. Source material: PBMCs or T cells enriched from blood (not recorded which). The CDR3 region is CASSSRGPRDSSSYNEQFF. The CDR3, as DNA: TGTGCCAGCAGCTCACGAGGCCCCAGGGACAGTAGCTCCTACAATGAGCAGTTCTTC.